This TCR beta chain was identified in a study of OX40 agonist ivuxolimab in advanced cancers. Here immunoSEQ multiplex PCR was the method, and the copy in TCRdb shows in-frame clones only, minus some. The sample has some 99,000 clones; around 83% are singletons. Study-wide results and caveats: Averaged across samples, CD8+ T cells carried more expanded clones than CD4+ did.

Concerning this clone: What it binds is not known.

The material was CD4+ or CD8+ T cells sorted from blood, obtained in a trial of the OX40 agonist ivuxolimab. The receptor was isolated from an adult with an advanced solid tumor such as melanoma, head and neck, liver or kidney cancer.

CDR3 DNA sequence: TGTGCCAGTAGTATTTCGGGGACAAAGTGGGATACGCAGTATTTT. Translation: CASSISGTKWDTQYF. The chain employs TRBV19 and TRBJ2-3, with D perhaps TRBD1 (6 bases). The V gene lost 3 bases and the J gene lost 6 bases, with 16 bases spanning the gap. The CDR3 length is 15 residues. Germline CDR1 and CDR2: LNHDA and SQIVND (reference sequence). Based on the CDR3 plus reference TRBV19 and TRBJ2-3, the full variable domain is DGGITQSPKYLFRKEGQNVTLSCEQNLNHDAMYWYRQDPGQGLRLIYYSQIVNDFQKGDIAEGYSVSREKKESFPLTVTSAQKNPTAFYLCASSISGTKWDTQYFGPGTRLTVL.